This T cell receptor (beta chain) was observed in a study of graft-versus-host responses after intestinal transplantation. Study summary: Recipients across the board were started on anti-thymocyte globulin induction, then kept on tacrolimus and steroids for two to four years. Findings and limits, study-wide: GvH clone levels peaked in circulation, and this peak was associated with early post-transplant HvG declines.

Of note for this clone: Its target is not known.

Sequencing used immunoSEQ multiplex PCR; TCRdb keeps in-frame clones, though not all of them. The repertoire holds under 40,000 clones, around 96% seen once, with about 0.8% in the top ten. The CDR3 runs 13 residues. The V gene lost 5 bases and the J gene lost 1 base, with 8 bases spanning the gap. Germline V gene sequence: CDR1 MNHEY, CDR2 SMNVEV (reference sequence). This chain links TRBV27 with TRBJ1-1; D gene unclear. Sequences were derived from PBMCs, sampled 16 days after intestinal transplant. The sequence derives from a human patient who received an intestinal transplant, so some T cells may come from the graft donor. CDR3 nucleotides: TGTGCCAGCAGTCCGATAGGGAACACTGAAGCTTTCTTT. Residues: CASSPIGNTEAFF.